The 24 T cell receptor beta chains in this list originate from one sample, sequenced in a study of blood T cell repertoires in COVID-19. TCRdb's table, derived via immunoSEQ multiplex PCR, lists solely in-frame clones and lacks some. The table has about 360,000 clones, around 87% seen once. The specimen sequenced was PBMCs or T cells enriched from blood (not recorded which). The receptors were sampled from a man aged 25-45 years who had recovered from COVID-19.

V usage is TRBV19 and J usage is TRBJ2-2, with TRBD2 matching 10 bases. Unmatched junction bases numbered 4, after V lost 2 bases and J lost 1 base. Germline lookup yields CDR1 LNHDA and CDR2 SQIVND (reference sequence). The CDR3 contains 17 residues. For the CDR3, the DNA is TGTGCCAGTAGTATAACGCGACTAGCGGGGAACACCGGGGAGCTGTTTTTT. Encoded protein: CASSITRLAGNTGELFF.

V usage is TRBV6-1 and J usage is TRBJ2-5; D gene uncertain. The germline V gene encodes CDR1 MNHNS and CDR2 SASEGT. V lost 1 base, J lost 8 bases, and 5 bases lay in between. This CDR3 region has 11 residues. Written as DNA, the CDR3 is TGTGCCAGCAGTGAAGGCTACACCCAGTACTTC. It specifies CASSEGYTQYF.

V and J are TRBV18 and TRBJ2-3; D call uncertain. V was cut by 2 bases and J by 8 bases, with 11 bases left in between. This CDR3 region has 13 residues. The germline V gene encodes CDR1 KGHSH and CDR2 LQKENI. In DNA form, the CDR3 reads TGTGCCAGCTCACCATCAGACTCTCGTACGCAGTATTTT. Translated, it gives CASSPSDSRTQYF.

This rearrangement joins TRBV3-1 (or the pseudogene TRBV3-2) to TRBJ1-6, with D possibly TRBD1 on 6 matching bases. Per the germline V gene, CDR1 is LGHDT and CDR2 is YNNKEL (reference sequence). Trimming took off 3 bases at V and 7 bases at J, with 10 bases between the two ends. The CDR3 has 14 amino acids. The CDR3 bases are TGTGCCAGCAGCCAGGGGGCAGAAAATTCACCCCTCCACTTT. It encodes CASSQGAENSPLHF.

This CDR3 reads CASSLQGEGYEQYF. CDR3 coding DNA: TGCGCCAGCAGCTTACAAGGGGAGGGATACGAGCAGTACTTC. The chain recombines TRBV5-1 with TRBJ2-7; 7 nucleotides match TRBD2. The CDR3 is 14 residues long. V was clipped by 2 bases and J by 4 bases; unmatched bases: 6. CDR1 and CDR2 (germline): SGHRS, YFSETQ.

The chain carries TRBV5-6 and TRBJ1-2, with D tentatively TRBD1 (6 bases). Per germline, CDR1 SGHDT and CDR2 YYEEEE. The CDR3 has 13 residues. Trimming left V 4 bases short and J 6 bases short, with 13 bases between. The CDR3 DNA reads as TGTGCCAGCAGCCCTCTGAAGGGGGATGGCTACACCTTC. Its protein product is CASSPLKGDGYTF.

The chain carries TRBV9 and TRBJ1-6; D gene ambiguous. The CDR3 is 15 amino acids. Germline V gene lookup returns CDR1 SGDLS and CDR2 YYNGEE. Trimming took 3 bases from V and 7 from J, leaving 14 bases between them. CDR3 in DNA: TGTGCCAGCAGCGCCCGGGATACGCAGAATTCACCCCTCCACTTT. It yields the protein CASSARDTQNSPLHF.

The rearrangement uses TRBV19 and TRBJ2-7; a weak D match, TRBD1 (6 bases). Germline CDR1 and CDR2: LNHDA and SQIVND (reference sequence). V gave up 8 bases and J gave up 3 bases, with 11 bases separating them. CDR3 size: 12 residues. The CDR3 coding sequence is TGTGCCAGTTCAGCCAGGGGCTACGAGCAGTACTTC. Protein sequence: CASSARGYEQYF.

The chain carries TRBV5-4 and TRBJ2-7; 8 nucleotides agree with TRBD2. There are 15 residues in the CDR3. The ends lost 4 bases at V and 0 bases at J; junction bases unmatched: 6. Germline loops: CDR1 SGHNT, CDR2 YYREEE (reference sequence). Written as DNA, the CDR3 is TGTGCCAGCAGCATCACTAGCGGATACTCCTACGAGCAGTACTTC. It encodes CASSITSGYSYEQYF.

Here the CDR3 DNA reads TGTGCCAGTACCTCGACAGGGGGCGGAGAAAACACCATATATTTT. It codes for CASTSTGGGENTIYF. The chain employs TRBV19 and TRBJ1-3; 10 bases are a match to TRBD1. Germline assignment: CDR1 LNHDA and CDR2 SQIVND (reference sequence). Trimming took 7 bases from V and 6 from J; bases not matched to a gene: 9. This CDR3 is built from 15 residues. The whole variable domain, filled in from reference TRBV19 and TRBJ1-3, reads DGGITQSPKYLFRKEGQNVTLSCEQNLNHDAMYWYRQDPGQGLRLIYYSQIVNDFQKGDIAEGYSVSREKKESFPLTVTSAQKNPTAFYLCASTSTGGGENTIYFGEGSWLTVV.

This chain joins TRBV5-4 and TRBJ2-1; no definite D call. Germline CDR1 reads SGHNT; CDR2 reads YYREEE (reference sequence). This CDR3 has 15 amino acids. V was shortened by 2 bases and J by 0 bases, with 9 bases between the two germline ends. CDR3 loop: CASSFDPSSYNEQFF. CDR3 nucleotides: TGTGCCAGCAGCTTCGATCCGAGCTCCTACAATGAGCAGTTCTTC.

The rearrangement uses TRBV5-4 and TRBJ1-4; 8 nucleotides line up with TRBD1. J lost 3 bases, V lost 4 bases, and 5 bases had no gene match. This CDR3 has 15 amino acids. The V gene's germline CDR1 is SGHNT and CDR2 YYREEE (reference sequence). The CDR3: CASSPRTGSNEKLFF. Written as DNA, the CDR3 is TGTGCCAGCAGCCCACGGACAGGGTCTAATGAAAAACTGTTTTTT.

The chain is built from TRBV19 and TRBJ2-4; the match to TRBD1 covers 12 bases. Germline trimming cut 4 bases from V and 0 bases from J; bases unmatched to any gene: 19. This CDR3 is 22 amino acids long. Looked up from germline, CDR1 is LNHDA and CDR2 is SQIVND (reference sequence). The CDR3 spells CASSTSGQGAFDAAIAKNIQYF. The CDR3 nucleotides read TGTGCCAGTAGTACCTCGGGACAGGGGGCATTTGACGCTGCAATAGCCAAAAACATTCAGTACTTC.

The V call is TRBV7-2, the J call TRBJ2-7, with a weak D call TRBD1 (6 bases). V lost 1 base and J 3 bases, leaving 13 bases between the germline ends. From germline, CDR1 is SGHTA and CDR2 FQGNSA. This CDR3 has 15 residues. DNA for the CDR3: TGTGCCAGCAGCTTAGAATTTCACAGGGACTACGAGCAGTACTTC. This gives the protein CASSLEFHRDYEQYF. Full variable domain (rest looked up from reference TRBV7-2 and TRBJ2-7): GAGVSQSPSNKVTEKGKDVELRCDPISGHTALYWYRQSLGQGLEFLIYFQGNSAPDKSGLPSDRFSAERTGGSVSTLTIQRTQQEDSAVYLCASSLEFHRDYEQYFGPGTRLTVT.

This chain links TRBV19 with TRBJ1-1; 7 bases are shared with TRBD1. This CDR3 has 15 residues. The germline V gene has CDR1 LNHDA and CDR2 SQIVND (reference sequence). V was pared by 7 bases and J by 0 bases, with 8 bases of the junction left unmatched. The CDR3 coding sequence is TGTGCCAGTACCAAGTCCGGGACAGTGAACACTGAAGCTTTCTTT. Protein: CASTKSGTVNTEAFF.

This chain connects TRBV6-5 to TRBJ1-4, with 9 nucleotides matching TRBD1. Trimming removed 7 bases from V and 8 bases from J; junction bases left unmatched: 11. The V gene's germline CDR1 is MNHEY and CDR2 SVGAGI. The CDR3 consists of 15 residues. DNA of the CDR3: TGTGCCAGCACCTGGACAGGGGCGTCGGGCGAAAAACTGTTTTTT. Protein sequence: CASTWTGASGEKLFF.

The CDR3 coding sequence is TGTGCCAGCAGCCGGACAGGCCTGAGCTATGGCTACACCTTC. The encoded protein is CASSRTGLSYGYTF. J is TRBJ1-2 and V is TRBV5-5; 7 nucleotides align to TRBD1. The CDR3 extends over 14 amino acids. Trimming cost V 4 bases and J 4 bases; bases outside gene matches: 7. CDR1 and CDR2 (germline): SGHKS, YYEKEE (reference sequence). Drawing the rest from reference TRBV5-5 and TRBJ1-2, the complete variable domain is DAGVTQSPTHLIKTRGQQVTLRCSPISGHKSVSWYQQVLGQGPQFIFQYYEKEERGRGNFPDRFSARQFPNYSSELNVNALLLGDSALYLCASSRTGLSYGYTFGSGTRLTVV.

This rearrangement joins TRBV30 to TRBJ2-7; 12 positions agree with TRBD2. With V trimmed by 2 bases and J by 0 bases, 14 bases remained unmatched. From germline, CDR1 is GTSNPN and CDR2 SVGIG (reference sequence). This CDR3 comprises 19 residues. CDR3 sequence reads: CAWSSTPGTSGFGSYEQYF. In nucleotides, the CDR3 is TGTGCCTGGAGTTCCACCCCCGGGACTAGCGGGTTTGGCTCCTACGAGCAGTACTTC.

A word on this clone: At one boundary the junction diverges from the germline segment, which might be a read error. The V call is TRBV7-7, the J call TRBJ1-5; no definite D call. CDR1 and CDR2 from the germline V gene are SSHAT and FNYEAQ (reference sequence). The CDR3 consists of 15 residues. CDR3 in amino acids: CASSLAGVGDQPQHF. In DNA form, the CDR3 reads TGTGCTAGCAGCTTAGCCGGGGTTGGGGATCAGCCCCAGCATTTT.

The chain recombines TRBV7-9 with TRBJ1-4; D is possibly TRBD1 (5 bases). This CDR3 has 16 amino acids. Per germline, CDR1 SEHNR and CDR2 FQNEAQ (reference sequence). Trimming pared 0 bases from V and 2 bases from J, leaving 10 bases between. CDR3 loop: CASSLAREGTNEKLFF. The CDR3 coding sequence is TGTGCCAGCAGCTTAGCCAGGGAGGGCACTAATGAAAAACTGTTTTTT.

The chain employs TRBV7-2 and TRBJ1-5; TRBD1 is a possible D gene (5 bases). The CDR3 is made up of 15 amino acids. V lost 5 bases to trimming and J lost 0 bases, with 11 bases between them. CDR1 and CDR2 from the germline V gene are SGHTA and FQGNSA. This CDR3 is CASSNQGLSNQPQHF. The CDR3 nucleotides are TGTGCCAGCAGCAACCAGGGCCTTAGCAATCAGCCCCAGCATTTT. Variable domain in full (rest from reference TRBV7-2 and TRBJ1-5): GAGVSQSPSNKVTEKGKDVELRCDPISGHTALYWYRQSLGQGLEFLIYFQGNSAPDKSGLPSDRFSAERTGGSVSTLTIQRTQQEDSAVYLCASSNQGLSNQPQHFGDGTRLSIL.

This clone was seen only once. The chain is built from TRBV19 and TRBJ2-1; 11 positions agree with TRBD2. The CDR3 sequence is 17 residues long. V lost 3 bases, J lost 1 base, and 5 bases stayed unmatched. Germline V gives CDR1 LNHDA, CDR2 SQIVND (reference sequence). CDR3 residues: CASSILLAGGSYNEQFF. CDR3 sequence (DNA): TGTGCCAGTAGTATCCTTCTAGCGGGGGGATCCTACAATGAGCAGTTCTTC.

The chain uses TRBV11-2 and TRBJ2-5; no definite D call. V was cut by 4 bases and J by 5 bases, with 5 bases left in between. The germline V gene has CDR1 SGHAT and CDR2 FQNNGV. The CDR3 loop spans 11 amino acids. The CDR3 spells CASSYGETQYF. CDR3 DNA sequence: TGTGCCAGCAGCTACGGGGAGACCCAGTACTTC.

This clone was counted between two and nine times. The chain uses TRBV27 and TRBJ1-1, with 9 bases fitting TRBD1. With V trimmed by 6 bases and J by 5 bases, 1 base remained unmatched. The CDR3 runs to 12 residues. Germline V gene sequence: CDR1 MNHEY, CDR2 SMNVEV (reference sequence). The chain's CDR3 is CASRQGATEAFF. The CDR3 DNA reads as TGTGCCAGCAGACAGGGGGCAACTGAAGCTTTCTTT.